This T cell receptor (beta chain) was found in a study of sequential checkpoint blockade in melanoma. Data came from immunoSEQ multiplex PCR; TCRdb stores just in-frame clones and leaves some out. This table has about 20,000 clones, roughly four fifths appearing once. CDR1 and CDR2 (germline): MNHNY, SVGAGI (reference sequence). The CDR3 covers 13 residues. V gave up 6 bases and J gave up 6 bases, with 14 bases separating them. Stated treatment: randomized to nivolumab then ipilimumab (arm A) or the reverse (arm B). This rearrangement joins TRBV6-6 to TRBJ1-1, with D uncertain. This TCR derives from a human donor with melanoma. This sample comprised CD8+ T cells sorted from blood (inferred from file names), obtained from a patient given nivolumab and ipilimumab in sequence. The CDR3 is CASSPNMGPEAFF. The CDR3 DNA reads TGTGCCAGCAGCCCAAACATGGGCCCTGAAGCTTTCTTT.